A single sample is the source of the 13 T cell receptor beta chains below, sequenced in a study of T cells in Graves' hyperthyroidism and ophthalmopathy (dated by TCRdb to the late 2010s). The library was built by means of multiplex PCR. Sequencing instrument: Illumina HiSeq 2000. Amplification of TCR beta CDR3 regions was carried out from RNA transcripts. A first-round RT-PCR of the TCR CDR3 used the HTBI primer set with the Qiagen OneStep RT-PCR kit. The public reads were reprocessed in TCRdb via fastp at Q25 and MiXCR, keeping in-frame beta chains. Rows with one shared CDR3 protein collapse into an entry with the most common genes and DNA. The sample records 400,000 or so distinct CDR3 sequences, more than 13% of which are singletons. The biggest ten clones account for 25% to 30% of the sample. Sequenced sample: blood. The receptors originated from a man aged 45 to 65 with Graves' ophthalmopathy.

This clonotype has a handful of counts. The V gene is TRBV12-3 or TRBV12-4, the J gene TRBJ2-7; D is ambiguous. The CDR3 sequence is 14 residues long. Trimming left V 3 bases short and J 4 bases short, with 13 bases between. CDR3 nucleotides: TGTGCCAGCAGTTTGGTGGCGTACGATTACGAGCAGTACTTC. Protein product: CASSLVAYDYEQYF.

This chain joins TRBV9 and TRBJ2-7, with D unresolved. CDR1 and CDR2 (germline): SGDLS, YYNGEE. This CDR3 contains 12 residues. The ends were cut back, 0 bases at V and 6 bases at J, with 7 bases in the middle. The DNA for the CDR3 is TGTGCCAGCAGCGTAGGGGGTGGCGAGCAGTACTTC. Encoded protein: CASSVGGGEQYF.

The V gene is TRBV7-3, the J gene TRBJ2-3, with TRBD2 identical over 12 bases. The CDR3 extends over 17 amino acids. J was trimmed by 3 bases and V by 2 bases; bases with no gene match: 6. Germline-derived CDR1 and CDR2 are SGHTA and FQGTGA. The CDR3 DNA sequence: TGTGCCAGCAGCTTAGTTCCTAGCGGGAGGGTGACAGATACGCAGTATTTT. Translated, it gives CASSLVPSGRVTDTQYF.

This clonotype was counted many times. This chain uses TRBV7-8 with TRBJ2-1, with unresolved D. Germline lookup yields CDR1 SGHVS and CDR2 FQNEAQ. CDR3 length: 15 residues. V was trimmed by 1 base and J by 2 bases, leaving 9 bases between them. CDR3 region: CASSLGGSPYNEQFF. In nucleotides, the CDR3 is TGTGCCAGCAGCTTAGGCGGATCCCCCTACAATGAGCAGTTCTTC.

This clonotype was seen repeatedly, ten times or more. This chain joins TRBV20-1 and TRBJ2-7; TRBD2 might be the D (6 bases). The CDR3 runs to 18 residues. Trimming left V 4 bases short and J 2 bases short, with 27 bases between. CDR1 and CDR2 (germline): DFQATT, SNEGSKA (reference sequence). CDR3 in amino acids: CSAKDLLADRSFTYEQYF. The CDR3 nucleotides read TGCAGTGCTAAAGATCTACTAGCAGACCGATCCTTTACCTACGAGCAGTACTTC.

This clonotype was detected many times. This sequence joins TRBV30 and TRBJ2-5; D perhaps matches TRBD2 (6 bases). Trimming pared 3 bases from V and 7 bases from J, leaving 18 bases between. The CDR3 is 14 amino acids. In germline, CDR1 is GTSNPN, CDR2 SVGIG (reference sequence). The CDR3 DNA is TGTGCCTGGAGGGTAACTAGCTTGGAGAGGACCCAGTACTTC. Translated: CAWRVTSLERTQYF.

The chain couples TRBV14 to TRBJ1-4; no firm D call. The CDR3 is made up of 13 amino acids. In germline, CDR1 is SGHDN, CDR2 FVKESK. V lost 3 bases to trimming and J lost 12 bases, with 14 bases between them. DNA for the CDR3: TGTGCCAGCAGCCACCAGCTTGGCGATGAACTGTTTTTT. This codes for CASSHQLGDELFF.

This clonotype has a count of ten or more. The CDR3 is CAWTRVGLNEKLFF. DNA for the CDR3: TGTGCCTGGACTAGGGTGGGTCTGAATGAAAAACTGTTTTTT. J is TRBJ1-4 and V is TRBV30; no clear D gene. The germline V gene encodes CDR1 GTSNPN and CDR2 SVGIG (reference sequence). The CDR3 is 14 amino acids. Trimming stripped 4 bases from V and 5 bases from J, with 14 bases between.

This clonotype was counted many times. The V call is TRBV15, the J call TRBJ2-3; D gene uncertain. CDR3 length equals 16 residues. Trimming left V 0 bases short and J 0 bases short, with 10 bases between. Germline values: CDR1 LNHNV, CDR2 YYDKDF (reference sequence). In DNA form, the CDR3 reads TGTGCCACCAGCAGAGAAGACTCGGAAAGCACAGATACGCAGTATTTT. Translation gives CATSREDSESTDTQYF.

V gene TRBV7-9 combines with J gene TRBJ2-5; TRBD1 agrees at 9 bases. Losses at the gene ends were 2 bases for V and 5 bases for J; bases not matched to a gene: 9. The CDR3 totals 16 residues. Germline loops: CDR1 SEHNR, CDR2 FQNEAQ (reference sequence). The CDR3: CASSLSSGTGFETQYF. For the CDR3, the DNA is TGTGCCAGCAGCTTAAGTAGTGGGACAGGGTTCGAGACCCAGTACTTC.

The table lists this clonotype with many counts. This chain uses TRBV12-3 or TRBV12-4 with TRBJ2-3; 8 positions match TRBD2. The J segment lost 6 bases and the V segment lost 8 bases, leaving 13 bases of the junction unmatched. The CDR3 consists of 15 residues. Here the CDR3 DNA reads TGTGCCAGCGCCCCGACTAGCGTGGGAGGCGATACGCAGTATTTT. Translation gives CASAPTSVGGDTQYF.

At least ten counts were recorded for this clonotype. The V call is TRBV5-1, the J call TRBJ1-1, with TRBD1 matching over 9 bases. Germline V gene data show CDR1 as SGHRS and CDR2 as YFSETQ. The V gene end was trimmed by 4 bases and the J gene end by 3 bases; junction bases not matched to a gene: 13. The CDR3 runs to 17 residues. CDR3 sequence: CASSPGSTGGEDTEAFF. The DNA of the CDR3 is TGCGCCAGCAGCCCAGGCAGTACAGGGGGCGAGGACACTGAAGCTTTCTTT.

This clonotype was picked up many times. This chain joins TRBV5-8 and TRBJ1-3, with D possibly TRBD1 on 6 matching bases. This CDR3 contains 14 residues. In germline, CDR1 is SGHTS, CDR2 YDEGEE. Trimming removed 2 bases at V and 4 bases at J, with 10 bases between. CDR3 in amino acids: CASSFGTLGNTIYF. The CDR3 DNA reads TGTGCCAGCAGCTTCGGGACATTAGGAAACACCATATATTTT.